This T cell receptor (beta chain) came from a study of blood T cell repertoires in COVID-19. CDR3 size: 13 residues. V was clipped by 4 bases and J by 7 bases, with 14 bases between them. The V gene's germline CDR1 is SGHDN and CDR2 FVKESK. Assay used: immunoSEQ multiplex PCR; TCRdb lists only in-frame clones, some missing. The profile shows roughly 200,000 clones, approximately 85% of them singletons. Sequenced input: peripheral blood. The receptor was isolated from a human donor with active or convalescent COVID-19. The donor label of this sample is uncertain. J is TRBJ2-7 and V is TRBV14; TRBD2 might be the D (5 bases). CDR3: CASSLTTAVEQYF. In nucleotides, the CDR3 is TGTGCCAGCAGCCTTACTACAGCGGTTGAGCAGTACTTC. The full variable domain, its missing parts supplied by reference TRBV14 and TRBJ2-7, is EAGVTQFPSHSVIEKGQTVTLRCDPISGHDNLYWYRRVMGKEIKFLLHFVKESKQDESGMPNNRFLAERTGGTYSTLKVQPAELEDSGVYFCASSLTTAVEQYFGPGTRLTVT.